Sequencing of this T cell receptor (beta chain) was carried out in a study of blood T cell repertoires in COVID-19. CDR3 length: 14 residues. V lost 4 bases to trimming and J lost 3 bases; unmatched junction nucleotides: 5. Germline lookup yields CDR1 SGHRS and CDR2 YFSETQ. As processed by the authors: For nucleated cells, counts were estimated from reference gene primer amplification. Libraries were prepared by immunoSEQ multiplex PCR; TCRdb keeps only in-frame clonotypes and omits some of them. The V and J calls and clone size were taken over from that table, and D and trimming were inferred from the DNA. The sample lists approximately 76,000 clones; around nine tenths were seen once.

The sequencing input was peripheral blood. This TCR was recovered from a man younger than 40 with acute or convalescent COVID-19. The chain employs TRBV5-1 and TRBJ2-3; TRBD1 matches 7 bases. The CDR3 reads CASSPGTVTDTQYF. The DNA of the CDR3 is TGCGCCAGCAGCCCGGGGACAGTAACAGATACGCAGTATTTT.